One and the same sample provided the 5 T cell receptor beta chains below, sequenced in a study of graft-versus-host responses after intestinal transplantation. For these receptors, no antigen is known. Using immunoSEQ multiplex PCR, the repertoire was profiled, and TCRdb retains in-frame clones only, with some absent. The data hold roughly 38,000 clones, with roughly 92% observed a single time. The sample consisted of unstimulated CD8+ T cells sorted from spleen or lymph node cells, taken before transplant. Receptors were obtained from a human donor who was the organ donor for an intestinal transplant.

The rearrangement links TRBV5-1 to TRBJ2-5, with D uncertain. V lost 0 bases and J 5 bases, leaving 11 bases between the germline ends. From germline, CDR1 is SGHRS and CDR2 YFSETQ. The CDR3 length is 14 residues. The chain's CDR3 is CASSLEVYWETQYF. The CDR3 DNA reads TGCGCCAGCAGCTTGGAGGTATATTGGGAGACCCAGTACTTC.

This rearrangement joins TRBV2 to TRBJ2-5, with TRBD2 matching 13 bases. Trimming took 6 bases from V and 5 from J; bases not matched to a gene: 15. Germline loops: CDR1 SNHLY, CDR2 FYNNEI. The CDR3 has 18 residues. CDR3 in DNA: TGTGCCAGCAGGACCAAACTAGCGGGAGGGTTATTAGAGGAGACCCAGTACTTC. This translates into CASRTKLAGGLLEETQYF.

The V gene is TRBV7-2, the J gene TRBJ2-7; tentatively, D is TRBD1 (6 bases). The CDR3 sequence is 14 residues long. In germline, CDR1 is SGHTA, CDR2 FQGNSA. Trimming took off 11 bases at V and 0 bases at J, with 17 bases between the two ends. CDR3 nucleotide sequence: TGTGCCTCCTCGGGCCGGGACAACTCCTACGAGCAGTACTTC. As protein: CASSGRDNSYEQYF.

There are a few counts of this clone. The chain uses TRBV27 and TRBJ1-1, with 8 nucleotides matching TRBD1. J lost 1 base, V lost 5 bases, and 3 bases had no gene match. The CDR3 loop spans 14 amino acids. Germline V gene lookup returns CDR1 MNHEY and CDR2 SMNVEV (reference sequence). DNA for the CDR3: TGTGCCAGCAGTCCTACAGGGGGGAACACTGAAGCTTTCTTT. Encoded protein: CASSPTGGNTEAFF.

The chain employs TRBV13 and TRBJ2-1, with 11 bases aligning to TRBD2. Germline V CDR1 and CDR2: PRHDT, FYEKMQ (reference sequence). The V gene end was trimmed by 2 bases and the J gene end by 5 bases; junction bases not matched to a gene: 8. CDR3 length: 17 residues. CDR3 DNA: TGTGCCAGCAGCTTACCCGAGCCTAGCGGGGGGAACAATGAGCAGTTCTTC. Its protein is CASSLPEPSGGNNEQFF.